The 2 T cell receptor beta chains below were found in one sample sequenced in a study of response to subunit inactivated influenza vaccine. In TCRdb, the RT-PCR reads were re-called with MiXCR into one record per CDR3 protein. The data contain under 200,000 distinct CDR3 sequences, about an eighth of them seen just once; the ten biggest clones take up about 29%. Another study also made use of these data, one on T cells expressing NK-cell markers. From that study: A 5'RACE template switching approach incorporating UMIs was used to make TCR beta cDNA.

Sequencing used CD8+ T cells sorted from PBMCs, obtained 11 to 12 days after vaccination. Every receptor here comes from a man aged 45-60 years who received an inactivated influenza vaccine.

This clonotype showed up just a few times. The rearrangement links TRBV13 to TRBJ2-5; 9 bases align to TRBD2. The CDR3 contains 18 residues. V was pared by 4 bases and J by 4 bases, with 16 bases of the junction left unmatched. Germline CDR1 and CDR2: PRHDT and FYEKMQ (reference sequence). The CDR3 here is CASSYGTAGGPRRETQYF. The CDR3 nucleotides are TGTGCCAGCAGCTACGGAACGGCGGGAGGGCCACGACGAGAGACCCAGTACTTC.

This clonotype was counted many times. The chain carries TRBV28 and TRBJ1-1, with TRBD1 identical over 7 bases. Germline-derived CDR1 and CDR2 are MDHEN and SYDVKM. J gave up 5 bases and V 6 bases, and 6 bases lay outside the gene matches. This CDR3 has 13 amino acids. The DNA for the CDR3 is TGTGCCAGCAGAAGGGGGCGAAATACTGAAGCTTTCTTT. Translation gives CASRRGRNTEAFF.